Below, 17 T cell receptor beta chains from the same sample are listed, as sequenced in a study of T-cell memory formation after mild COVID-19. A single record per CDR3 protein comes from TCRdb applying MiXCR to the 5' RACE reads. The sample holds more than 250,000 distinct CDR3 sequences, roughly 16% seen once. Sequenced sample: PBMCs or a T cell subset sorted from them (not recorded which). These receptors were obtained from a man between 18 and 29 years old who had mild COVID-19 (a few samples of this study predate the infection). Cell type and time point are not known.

The CDR3 nucleotides read TGTGCCAGCAGAGCCCCGGGACTAGCGGGGGCGCCGATGAAGACCCAGTACTTC. Its protein is CASRAPGLAGAPMKTQYF. V usage is TRBV21-1 and J usage is TRBJ2-5; the D call TRBD2 from the table was never checked on the DNA. TRBV21-1 is an annotated pseudogene. This CDR3 has 18 amino acids.

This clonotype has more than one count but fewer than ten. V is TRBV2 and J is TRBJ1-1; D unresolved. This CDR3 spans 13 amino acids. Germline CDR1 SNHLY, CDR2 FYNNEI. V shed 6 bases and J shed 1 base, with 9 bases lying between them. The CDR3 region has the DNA TGTGCCAGCAGAGGCAATCGGAACACTGAAGCTTTCTTT. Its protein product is CASRGNRNTEAFF.

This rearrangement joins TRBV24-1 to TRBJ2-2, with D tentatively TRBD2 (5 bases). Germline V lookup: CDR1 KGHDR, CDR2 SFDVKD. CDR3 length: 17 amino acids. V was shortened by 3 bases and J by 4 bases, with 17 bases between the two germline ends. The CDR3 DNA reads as TGTGCCACCAGTGATGCTCCCGGGAATCTCGGCACCGGGGAGCTGTTTTTT. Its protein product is CATSDAPGNLGTGELFF.

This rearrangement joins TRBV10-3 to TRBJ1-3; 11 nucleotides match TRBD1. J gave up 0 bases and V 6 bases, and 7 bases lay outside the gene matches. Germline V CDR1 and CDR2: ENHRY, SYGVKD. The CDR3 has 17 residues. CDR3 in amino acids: CAIRGTGGLDSGNTIYF. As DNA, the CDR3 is TGTGCCATCAGGGGGACAGGGGGATTGGACTCTGGAAACACCATATATTTT.

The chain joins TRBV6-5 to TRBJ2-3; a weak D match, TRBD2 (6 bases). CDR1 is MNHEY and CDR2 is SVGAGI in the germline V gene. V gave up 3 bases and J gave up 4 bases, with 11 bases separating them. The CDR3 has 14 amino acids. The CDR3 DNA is TGTGCCAGCAGTTATCTGGGGGAGGCAGATACGCAGTATTTT. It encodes CASSYLGEADTQYF.

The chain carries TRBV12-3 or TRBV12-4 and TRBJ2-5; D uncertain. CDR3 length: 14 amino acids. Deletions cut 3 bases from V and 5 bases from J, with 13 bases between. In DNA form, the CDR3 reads TGTGCCAGCAGTTTGCTTTGGGATGCGGAGACCCAGTACTTC. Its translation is CASSLLWDAETQYF.

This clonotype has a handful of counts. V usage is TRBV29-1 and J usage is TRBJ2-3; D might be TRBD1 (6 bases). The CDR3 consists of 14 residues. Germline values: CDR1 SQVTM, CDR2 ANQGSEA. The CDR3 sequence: CGGRRGVGTDTQYF. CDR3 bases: TGCGGCGGCCGCAGGGGCGTTGGAACAGATACGCAGTATTTT.

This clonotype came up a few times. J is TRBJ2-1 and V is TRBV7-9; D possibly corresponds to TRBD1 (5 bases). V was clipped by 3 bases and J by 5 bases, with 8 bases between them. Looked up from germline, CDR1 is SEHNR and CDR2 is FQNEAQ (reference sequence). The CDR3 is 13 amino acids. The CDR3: CASSLTVNNEQFF. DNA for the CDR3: TGTGCCAGCAGCTTGACAGTTAACAATGAGCAGTTCTTC.

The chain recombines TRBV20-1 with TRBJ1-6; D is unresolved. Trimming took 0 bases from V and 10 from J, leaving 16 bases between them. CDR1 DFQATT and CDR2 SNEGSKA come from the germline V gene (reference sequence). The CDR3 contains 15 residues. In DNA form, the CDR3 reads TGCAGTGCTAGAGATGAAGGAGTTGCTATCTCACCCCTCCACTTT. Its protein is CSARDEGVAISPLHF.

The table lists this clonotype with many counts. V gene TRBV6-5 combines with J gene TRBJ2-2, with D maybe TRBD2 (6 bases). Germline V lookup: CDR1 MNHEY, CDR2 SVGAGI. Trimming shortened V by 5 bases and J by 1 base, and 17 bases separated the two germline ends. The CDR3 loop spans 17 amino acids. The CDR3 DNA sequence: TGTGCCAGCAGTCCTGGGTCCGGGAGACGGAACACCGGGGAGCTGTTTTTT. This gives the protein CASSPGSGRRNTGELFF.

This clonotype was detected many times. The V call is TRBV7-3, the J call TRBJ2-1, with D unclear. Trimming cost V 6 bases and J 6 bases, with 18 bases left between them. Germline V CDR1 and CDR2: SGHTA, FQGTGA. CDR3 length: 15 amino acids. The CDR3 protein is CASRKSSDAINEQFF. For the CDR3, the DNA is TGTGCCAGCAGAAAAAGTTCGGACGCCATCAATGAGCAGTTCTTC.

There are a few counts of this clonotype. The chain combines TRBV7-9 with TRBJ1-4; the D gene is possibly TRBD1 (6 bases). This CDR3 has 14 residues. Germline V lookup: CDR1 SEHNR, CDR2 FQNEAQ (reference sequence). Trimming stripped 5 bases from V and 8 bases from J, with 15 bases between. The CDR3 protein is CASSTWTVGEKLFF. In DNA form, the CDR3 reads TGTGCCAGCAGCACCTGGACAGTGGGCGAAAAACTGTTTTTT.

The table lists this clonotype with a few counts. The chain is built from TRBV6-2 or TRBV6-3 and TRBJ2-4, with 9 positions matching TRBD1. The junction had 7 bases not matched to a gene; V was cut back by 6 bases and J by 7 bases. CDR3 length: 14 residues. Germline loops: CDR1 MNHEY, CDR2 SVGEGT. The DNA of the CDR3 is TGTGCCAGCAGCCCCGGGACAGGGTGGAACATTCAGTACTTC. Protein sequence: CASSPGTGWNIQYF.

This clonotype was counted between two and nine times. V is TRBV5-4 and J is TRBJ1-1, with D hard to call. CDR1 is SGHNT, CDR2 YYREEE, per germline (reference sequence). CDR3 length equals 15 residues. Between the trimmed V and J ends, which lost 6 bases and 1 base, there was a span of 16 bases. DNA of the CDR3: TGTGCCAGCAATGAGGCCGGACGGCAGAACACTGAAGCTTTCTTT. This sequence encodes CASNEAGRQNTEAFF.

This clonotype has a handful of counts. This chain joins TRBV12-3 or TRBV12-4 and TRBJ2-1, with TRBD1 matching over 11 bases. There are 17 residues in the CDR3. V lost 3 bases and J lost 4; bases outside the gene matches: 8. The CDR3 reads CASSFPGQGVAYNEQFF. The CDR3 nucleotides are TGTGCCAGCAGTTTCCCGGGACAGGGGGTGGCATACAATGAGCAGTTCTTC.

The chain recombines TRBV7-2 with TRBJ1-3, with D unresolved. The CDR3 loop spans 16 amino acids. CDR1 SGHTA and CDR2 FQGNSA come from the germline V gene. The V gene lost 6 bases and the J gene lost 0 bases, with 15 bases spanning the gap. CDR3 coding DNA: TGTGCCAGCAGTCCTCACCAGATAGACTCTGGAAACACCATATATTTT. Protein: CASSPHQIDSGNTIYF.

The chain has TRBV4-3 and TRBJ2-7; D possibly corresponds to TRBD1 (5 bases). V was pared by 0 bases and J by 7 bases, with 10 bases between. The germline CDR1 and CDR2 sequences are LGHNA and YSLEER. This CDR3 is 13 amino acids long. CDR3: CASSQDQGQEQYF. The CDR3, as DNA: TGCGCCAGCAGCCAAGATCAAGGACAAGAGCAGTACTTC.